This TCR beta chain was profiled in a study of blood T cells in healthy people across ages (dated by TCRdb to between 2015 and 2017). In the study overall: In model experiments, template switching captured about one uniquely barcoded TCR beta cDNA molecule for every two T cells. For two donors (one aged 18 to 30 and one aged 80 or older), the study analyzed two additional independent replicas of 1 million unique cDNA reads from the same blood draw. The donors were split into four age groups: young (average 16 years), middle-aged (nearly 40), aged (approximately 59) and long-lived (roughly 80). To avoid experimental bias, donors of different ages were distributed randomly across sequencing lanes. The study measured age-related changes in TCR beta repertoire diversity using deep sequencing normalized with unique cDNA molecular identifiers. Broad study findings and their caveats: There was a strong correlation between observed TCR beta diversity and the percentage of naive T cells measured by flow cytometry. The long-lived group showed more naive CD4+ T cells, fewer expanded clones and increased TCR diversity than the aged group, suggesting age selection. Total diversity estimates from one million sequenced T cells were considered lower bounds and underestimates. Observed TCR beta diversity per million T cells fell roughly linearly with age, and a significant reduction was already apparent by age approximately 41. The CMV infection status of donors was not known, potentially confounding age-related changes in expanded clonotypes. Since profiling was done on bulk unsorted PBMCs, naive and antigen-experienced compartments could not be conclusively compared.

The donors were roughly 38 Caucasian individuals from Russia, aged roughly 6 to 100 years, who were systemically healthy. Each donor gave 8 to 10 milliliters of peripheral blood, drawn into EDTA-treated Vacutainer tubes. Ficoll-Paque density-gradient centrifugation was used to isolate PBMCs, with at least 6.5 million per sample. Trizol reagent was used to extract total RNA from PBMCs, with at least 6 micrograms per sample. For every donor, flow cytometry on a PBMC aliquot measured the percentage of naive CD45RAhigh/CD27high T cells. Looking up the germline V gene yields CDR1 SGDLS and CDR2 YYNGEE. Its CDR3 holds 14 amino acids, cysteine through phenylalanine. This entry keeps only the CDR3 DNA: 42 bases, framed from base 1. A remark on this clonotype: Its antigen specificity is not known. No base qualities exist here, and no much larger clone lies one base off it.

To prepare the library, 5' RACE was applied. Sequencing instrument: Illumina HiSeq 2500. A second PCR of about 6 to 12 cycles was run with a J-beta primer mix and a sample-barcoded 5' primer. A template-switch 5' adaptor carrying 12 random nucleotides introduced a unique molecular identifier onto each TCR beta cDNA molecule. At least 3 million CDR3-containing paired-end reads were obtained from each sample. The Mint cDNA synthesis kit, primed by a TRBC-specific oligonucleotide, was used to synthesize first-strand cDNA from all RNA. After uracil-DNA glycosylase treatment, a first 18-cycle PCR used universal primers M1SS and BC2_uni_R on all cDNA. On the study's bioinformatics: Normalization of each sample was performed by random selection of 1 million high-quality reads, each carrying a distinct molecular identifier. Instead of being binned into consensus sequences, reads with shared molecular identifiers were discarded. MiTCR, run with a Q25 quality threshold and the strictest error-elimination algorithm, handled CDR3 identification, clonotype clustering and error correction. A nonparametric unseen species model with Euler transformation was used to estimate lower-bound total TCR beta diversity. The public sequencing data were trimmed at Q25 with fastp and processed into clonotypes with MiXCR by TCRdb, which kept only in-frame beta chains. Identical CDR3 proteins give one entry, which carries the most common genes and DNA. The authors' filters were not applied to this entry. The sample data list roughly 700,000 distinct CDR3 sequences, and about 52% of these were observed just once. The ten largest clones represent roughly 34% of the sample.

Sequencing was done on a sample of blood. The chain joins TRBV9 to TRBJ2-4; the D gene is perhaps TRBD2, from 5 matching bases. Gene TRBJ2-7 matches the end of the DNA better, so the J call may be wrong. The TCR comes from a woman between 55 and 75 years old in good health. The sequenced DNA: TGTGCCAGCAGCCCACGGGGAGATCGCCTCGAGCAGTACTTC. This translates into CASSPRGDRLEQYF.